This TCR beta chain originates from a study of OX40 agonist ivuxolimab in advanced cancers. Some clones are missing from TCRdb's copy, which holds only in-frame ones; the method was immunoSEQ multiplex PCR. This sample yields roughly 59,000 clones, of which approximately 85% are seen a single time; approximately 1% belongs to the top ten. This material consisted of CD4+ or CD8+ T cells sorted from blood, taken in a trial of the OX40 agonist ivuxolimab. This clonotype originated in an adult with an advanced solid tumor such as melanoma, head and neck, liver or kidney cancer.

Here the CDR3 reads CASSLAGTLSTDTQYF. The CDR3 coding sequence is TGTGCCAGCAGCTTGGCCGGGACCCTAAGCACAGATACGCAGTATTTT. This rearrangement joins TRBV7-2 to TRBJ2-3; D may correspond to TRBD1 or TRBD2 (5 bases each). Trimming stripped 3 bases from V and 0 bases from J, with 13 bases between. The CDR3 totals 16 residues. CDR1 and CDR2 (germline): SGHTA, FQGNSA.